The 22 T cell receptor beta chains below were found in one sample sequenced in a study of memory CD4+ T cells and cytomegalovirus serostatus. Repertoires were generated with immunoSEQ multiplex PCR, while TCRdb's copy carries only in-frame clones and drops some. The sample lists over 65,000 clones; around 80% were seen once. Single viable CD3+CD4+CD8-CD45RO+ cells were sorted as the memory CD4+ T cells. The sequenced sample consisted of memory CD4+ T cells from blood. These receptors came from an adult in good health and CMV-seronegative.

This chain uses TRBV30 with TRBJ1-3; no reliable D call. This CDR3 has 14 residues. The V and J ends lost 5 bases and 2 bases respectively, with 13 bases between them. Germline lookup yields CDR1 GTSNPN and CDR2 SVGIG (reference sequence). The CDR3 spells CAWHRPVAGNTIYF. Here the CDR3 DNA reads TGTGCCTGGCACCGGCCCGTAGCTGGAAACACCATATATTTT.

The CDR3 coding sequence is TGTGCCAGCAGTTACTTAAACCAGAAAAGAGGAGAGGGCTACACCTTC. Its protein product is CASSYLNQKRGEGYTF. J is TRBJ1-2 and V is TRBV6-5, with D hard to call. Germline V lookup: CDR1 MNHEY, CDR2 SVGAGI. CDR3 size: 16 residues. V gave up 1 base and J gave up 8 bases, with 20 bases separating them.

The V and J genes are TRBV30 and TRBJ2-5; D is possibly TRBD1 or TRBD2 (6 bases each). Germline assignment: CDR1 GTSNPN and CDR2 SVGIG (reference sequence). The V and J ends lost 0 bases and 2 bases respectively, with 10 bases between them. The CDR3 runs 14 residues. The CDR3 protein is CAWSVGGGQETQYF. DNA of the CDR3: TGTGCCTGGAGTGTTGGAGGGGGGCAAGAGACCCAGTACTTC. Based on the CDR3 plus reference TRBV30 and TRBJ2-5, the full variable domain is SQTIHQWPATLVQPVGSPLSLECTVEGTSNPNLYWYRQAAGRGLQLLFYSVGIGQISSEVPQNLSASRPQDRQFILSSKKLLLSDSGFYLCAWSVGGGQETQYFGPGTRLLVL.

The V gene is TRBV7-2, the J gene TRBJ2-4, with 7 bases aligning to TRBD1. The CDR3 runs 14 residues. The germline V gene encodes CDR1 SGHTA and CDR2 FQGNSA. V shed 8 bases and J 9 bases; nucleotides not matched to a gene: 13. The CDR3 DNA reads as TGTGCCAGCTCCATGACCCGGGACAGAACCATTCAGTACTTC. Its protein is CASSMTRDRTIQYF. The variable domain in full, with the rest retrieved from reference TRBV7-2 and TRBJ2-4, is GAGVSQSPSNKVTEKGKDVELRCDPISGHTALYWYRQSLGQGLEFLIYFQGNSAPDKSGLPSDRFSAERTGGSVSTLTIQRTQQEDSAVYLCASSMTRDRTIQYFGAGTRLSVL.

The CDR3 bases are TGCGCCAGCAGCTTGACCGGACAGGGGAGCGACTATGGCTACACCTTC. Amino acids: CASSLTGQGSDYGYTF. The chain employs TRBV5-1 and TRBJ1-2, with TRBD1 matching over 9 bases. The CDR3 spans 16 residues. The V gene's germline CDR1 is SGHRS and CDR2 YFSETQ. V gave up 1 base and J gave up 3 bases; unmatched junction bases: 7.

The CDR3 loop is CASSTGLTVSGGYTF. The CDR3 nucleotides are TGTGCCAGTAGTACCGGATTGACAGTTAGTGGGGGCTACACCTTC. The rearrangement links TRBV19 to TRBJ1-2, with D tentatively TRBD1 (5 bases). Germline-derived CDR1 and CDR2 are LNHDA and SQIVND (reference sequence). The CDR3 runs to 15 residues. The V gene lost 4 bases and the J gene lost 8 bases, with 20 bases spanning the gap.

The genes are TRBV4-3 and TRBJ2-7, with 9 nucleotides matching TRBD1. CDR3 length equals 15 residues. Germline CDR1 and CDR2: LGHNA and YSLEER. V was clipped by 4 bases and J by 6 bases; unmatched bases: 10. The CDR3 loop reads CASSRGGQGMGEQYF. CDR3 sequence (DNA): TGCGCCAGCAGCCGAGGGGGACAGGGTATGGGCGAGCAGTACTTC.

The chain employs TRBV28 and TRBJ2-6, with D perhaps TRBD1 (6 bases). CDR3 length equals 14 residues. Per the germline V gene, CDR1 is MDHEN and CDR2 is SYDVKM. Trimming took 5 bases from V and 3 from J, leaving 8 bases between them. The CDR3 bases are TGTGCCAGCAGTCGGGACATTGGGGCCAACGTCCTGACTTTC. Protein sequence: CASSRDIGANVLTF. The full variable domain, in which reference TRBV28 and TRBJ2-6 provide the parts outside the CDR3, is DVKVTQSSRYLVKRTGEKVFLECVQDMDHENMFWYRQDPGLGLRLIYFSYDVKMKEKGDIPEGYSVSREKKERFSLILESASTNQTSMYLCASSRDIGANVLTFGAGSRLTVL.

The CDR3 DNA is TGTGCCAGCAGTCCAGGATTACTAACCTACGAGCAGTACTTC. Translated, it gives CASSPGLLTYEQYF. The chain is built from TRBV2 and TRBJ2-7; no firm D call. The V gene's germline CDR1 is SNHLY and CDR2 FYNNEI. The CDR3 is made up of 14 amino acids. V dropped 5 bases and J dropped 2 bases, with 13 bases sitting between them. The complete variable domain, with remaining parts taken from reference TRBV2 and TRBJ2-7, reads EPEVTQTPSHQVTQMGQEVILRCVPISNHLYFYWYRQILGQKVEFLVSFYNNEISEKSEIFDDQFSVERPDGSNFTLKIRSTKLEDSAMYFCASSPGLLTYEQYFGPGTRLTVT.

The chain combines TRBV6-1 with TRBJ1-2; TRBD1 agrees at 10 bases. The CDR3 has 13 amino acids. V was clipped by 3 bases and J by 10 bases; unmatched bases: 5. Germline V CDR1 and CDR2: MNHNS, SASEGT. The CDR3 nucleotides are TGTGCCAGCAGTGACCGGGACAGGGGCTCCTACACCTTC. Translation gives CASSDRDRGSYTF.

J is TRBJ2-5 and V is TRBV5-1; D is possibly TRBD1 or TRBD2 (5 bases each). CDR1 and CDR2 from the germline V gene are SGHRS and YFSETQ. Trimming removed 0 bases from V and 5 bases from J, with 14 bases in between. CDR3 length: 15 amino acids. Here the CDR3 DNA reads TGCGCCAGCAGCTTGGGGGGCGGAGGCCTCGAGACCCAGTACTTC. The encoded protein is CASSLGGGGLETQYF.

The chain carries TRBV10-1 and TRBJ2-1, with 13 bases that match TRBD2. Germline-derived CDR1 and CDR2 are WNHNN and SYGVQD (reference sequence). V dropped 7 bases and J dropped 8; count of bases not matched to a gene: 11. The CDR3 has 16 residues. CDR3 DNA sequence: TGCGCCAGCACCCAGACTAGCGGGGGGCATAAGTATGAGCAGTTCTTC. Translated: CASTQTSGGHKYEQFF.

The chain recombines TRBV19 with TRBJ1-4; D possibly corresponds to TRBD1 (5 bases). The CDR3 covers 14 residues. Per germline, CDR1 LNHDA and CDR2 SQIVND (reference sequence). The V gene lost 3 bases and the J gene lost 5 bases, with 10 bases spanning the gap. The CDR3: CASSIGRANEKLFF. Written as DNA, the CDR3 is TGTGCCAGTAGTATCGGCAGGGCCAATGAAAAACTGTTTTTT.

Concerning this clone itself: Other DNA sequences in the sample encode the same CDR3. The CDR3 sequence: CSARRETQYF. Written as DNA, the CDR3 is TGCAGTGCTAGAAGGGAGACCCAGTACTTC. This chain uses TRBV20-1 with TRBJ2-5; D not resolved. Trimming stripped 2 bases from V and 5 bases from J, with 3 bases between. This CDR3 is built from 10 residues. Germline V gene data show CDR1 as DFQATT and CDR2 as SNEGSKA (reference sequence).

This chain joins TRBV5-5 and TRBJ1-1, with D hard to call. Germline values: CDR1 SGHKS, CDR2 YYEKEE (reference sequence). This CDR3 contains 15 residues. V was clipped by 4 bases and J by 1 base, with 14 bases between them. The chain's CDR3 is CASSPSGPTNTEAFF. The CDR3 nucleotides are TGTGCCAGCAGCCCGTCCGGGCCGACGAACACTGAAGCTTTCTTT.

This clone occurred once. The CDR3 protein is CASSYQRGNIQYF. The CDR3 region has the DNA TGTGCCAGCAGCTACCAAAGGGGGAACATTCAGTACTTC. V is TRBV5-6 and J is TRBJ2-4; possible D gene TRBD1, 6 bases. The germline CDR1 and CDR2 sequences are SGHDT and YYEEEE. Deletions cut 3 bases from V and 7 bases from J, with 11 bases between. The CDR3 sequence is 13 residues long.

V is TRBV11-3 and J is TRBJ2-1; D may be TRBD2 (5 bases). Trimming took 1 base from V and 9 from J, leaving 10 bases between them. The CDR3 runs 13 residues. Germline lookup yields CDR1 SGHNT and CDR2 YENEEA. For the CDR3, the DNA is TGTGCCAGCAGCTTAGCGGGTGGAGGTGAGCAGTTCTTC. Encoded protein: CASSLAGGGEQFF.

CDR3 sequence (DNA): TGCGCCAGCAGCCCCCGACAGGGGGGTGAGACCCAGTACTTC. This gives the protein CASSPRQGGETQYF. The rearrangement links TRBV5-1 to TRBJ2-5; 9 positions agree with TRBD1. The J segment lost 5 bases and the V segment lost 4 bases, leaving 6 bases of the junction unmatched. Germline-derived CDR1 and CDR2 are SGHRS and YFSETQ. The CDR3 is made up of 14 amino acids.

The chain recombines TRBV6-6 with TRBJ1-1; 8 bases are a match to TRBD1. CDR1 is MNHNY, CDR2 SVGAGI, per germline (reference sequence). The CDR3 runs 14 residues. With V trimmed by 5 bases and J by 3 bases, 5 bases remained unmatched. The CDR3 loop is CASSGQGGDTEAFF. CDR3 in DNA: TGTGCCAGCAGTGGACAGGGTGGGGACACTGAAGCTTTCTTT.

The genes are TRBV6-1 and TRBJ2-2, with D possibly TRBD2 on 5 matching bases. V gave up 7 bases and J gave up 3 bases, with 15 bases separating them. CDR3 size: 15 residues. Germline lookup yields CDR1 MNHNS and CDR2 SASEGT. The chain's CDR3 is CASTETGVHTGELFF. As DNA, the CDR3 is TGTGCCAGCACAGAAACCGGGGTACACACCGGGGAGCTGTTTTTT.

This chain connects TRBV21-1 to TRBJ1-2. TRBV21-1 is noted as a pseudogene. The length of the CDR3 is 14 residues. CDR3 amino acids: CASIRLGGLNGYTF. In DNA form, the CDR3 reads TGTGCCAGCATCCGGCTGGGGGGTTTGAATGGCTACACCTTC.

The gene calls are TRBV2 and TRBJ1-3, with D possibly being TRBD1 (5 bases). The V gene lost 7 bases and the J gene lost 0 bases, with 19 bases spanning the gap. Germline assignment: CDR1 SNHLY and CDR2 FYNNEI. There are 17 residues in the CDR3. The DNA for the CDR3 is TGTGCCAGCAATCGACAGACCTCCGGAAGCTCTGGAAACACCATATATTTT. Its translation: CASNRQTSGSSGNTIYF.